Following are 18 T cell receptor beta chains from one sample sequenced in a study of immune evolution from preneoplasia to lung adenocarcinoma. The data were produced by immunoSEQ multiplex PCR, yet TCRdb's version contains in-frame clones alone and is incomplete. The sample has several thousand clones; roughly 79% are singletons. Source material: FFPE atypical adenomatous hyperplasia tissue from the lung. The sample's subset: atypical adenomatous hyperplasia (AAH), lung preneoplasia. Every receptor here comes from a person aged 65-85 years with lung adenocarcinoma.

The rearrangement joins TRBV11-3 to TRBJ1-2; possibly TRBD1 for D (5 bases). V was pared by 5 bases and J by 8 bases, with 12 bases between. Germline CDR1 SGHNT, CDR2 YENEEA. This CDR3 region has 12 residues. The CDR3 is CASSTGPPGYTF. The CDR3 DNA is TGTGCCAGCAGCACGGGGCCCCCCGGCTACACCTTC.

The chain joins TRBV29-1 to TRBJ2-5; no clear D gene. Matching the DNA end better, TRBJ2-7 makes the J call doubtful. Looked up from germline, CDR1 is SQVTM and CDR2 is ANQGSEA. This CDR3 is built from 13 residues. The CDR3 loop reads CSVESQTGYEQYF. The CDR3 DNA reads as TGCAGCGTTGAATCCCAGACTGGCTACGAGCAGTACTTC.

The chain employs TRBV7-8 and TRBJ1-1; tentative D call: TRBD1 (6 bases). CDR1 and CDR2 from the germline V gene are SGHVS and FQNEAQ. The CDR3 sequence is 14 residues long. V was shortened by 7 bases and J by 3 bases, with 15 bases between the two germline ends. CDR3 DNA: TGTGCCAGCAACAACAGGGTTGGAGACACTGAAGCTTTCTTT. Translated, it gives CASNNRVGDTEAFF.

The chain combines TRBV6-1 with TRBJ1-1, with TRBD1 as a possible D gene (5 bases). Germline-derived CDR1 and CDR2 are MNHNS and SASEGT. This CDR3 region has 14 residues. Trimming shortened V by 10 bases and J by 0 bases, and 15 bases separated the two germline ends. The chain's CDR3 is CATCRDPLNTEAFF. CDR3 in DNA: TGTGCCACGTGCAGGGATCCGCTGAACACTGAAGCTTTCTTT.

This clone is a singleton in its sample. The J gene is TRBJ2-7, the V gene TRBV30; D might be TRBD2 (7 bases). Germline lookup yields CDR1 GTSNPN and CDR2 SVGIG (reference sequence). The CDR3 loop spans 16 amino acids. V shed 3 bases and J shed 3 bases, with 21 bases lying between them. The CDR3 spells CAWSEGDYIGGYEQYF. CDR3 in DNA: TGTGCCTGGAGCGAGGGGGACTATATTGGCGGCTACGAGCAGTACTTC.

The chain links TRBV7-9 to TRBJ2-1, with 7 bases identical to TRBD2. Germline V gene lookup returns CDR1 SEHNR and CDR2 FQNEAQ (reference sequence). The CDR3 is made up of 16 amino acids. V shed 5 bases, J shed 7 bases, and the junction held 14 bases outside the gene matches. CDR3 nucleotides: TGTGCCAGCAGCATGGACCTTGGGGCGGGAGTAAATGAGCAGTTCTTC. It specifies CASSMDLGAGVNEQFF.

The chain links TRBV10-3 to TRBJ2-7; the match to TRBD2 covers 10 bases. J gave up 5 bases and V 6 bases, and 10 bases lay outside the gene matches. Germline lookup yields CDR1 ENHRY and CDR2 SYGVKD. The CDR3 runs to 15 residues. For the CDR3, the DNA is TGTGCCATCAGCGGGCTAGCGGGAGAAAGCAACGAGCAGTACTTC. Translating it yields CAISGLAGESNEQYF.

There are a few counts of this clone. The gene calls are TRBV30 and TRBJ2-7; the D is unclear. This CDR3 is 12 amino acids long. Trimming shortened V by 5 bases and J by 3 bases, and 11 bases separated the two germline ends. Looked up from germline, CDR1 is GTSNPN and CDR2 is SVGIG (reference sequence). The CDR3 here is CAWGWVDYEQYF. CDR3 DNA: TGTGCCTGGGGATGGGTTGACTACGAGCAGTACTTC.

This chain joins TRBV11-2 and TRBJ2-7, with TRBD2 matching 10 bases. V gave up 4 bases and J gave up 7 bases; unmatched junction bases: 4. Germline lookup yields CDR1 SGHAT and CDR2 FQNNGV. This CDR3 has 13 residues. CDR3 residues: CASSSGLASEQYF. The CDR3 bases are TGTGCCAGCAGCTCGGGACTAGCGAGTGAGCAGTACTTC.

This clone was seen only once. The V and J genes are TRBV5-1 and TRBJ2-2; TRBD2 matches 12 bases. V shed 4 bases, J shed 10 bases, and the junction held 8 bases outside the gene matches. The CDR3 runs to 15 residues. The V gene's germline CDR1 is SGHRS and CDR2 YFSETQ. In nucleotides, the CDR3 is TGCGCCAGCAGCCCGACTAGCGGGAGTACTCCGGAGCTGTTTTTT. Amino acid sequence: CASSPTSGSTPELFF.

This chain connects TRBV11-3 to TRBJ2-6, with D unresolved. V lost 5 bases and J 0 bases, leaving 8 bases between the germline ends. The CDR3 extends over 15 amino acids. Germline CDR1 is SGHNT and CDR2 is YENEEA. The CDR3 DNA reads TGTGCCAGCAGCGTTGGAAACTCTGGGGCCAACGTCCTGACTTTC. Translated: CASSVGNSGANVLTF.

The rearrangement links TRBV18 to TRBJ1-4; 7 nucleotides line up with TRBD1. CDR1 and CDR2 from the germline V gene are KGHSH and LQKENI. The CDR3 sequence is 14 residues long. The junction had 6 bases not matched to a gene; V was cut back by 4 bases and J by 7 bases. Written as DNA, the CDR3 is TGTGCCAGCTCACTTAACAGGGGTGGTGAAAAACTGTTTTTT. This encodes CASSLNRGGEKLFF.

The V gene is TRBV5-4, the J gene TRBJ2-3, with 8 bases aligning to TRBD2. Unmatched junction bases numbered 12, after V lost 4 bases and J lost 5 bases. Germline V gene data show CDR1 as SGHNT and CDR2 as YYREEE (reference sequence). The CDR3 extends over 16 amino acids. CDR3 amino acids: CASSHRGAGVEDTQYF. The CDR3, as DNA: TGTGCCAGCAGCCACCGGGGAGCGGGAGTCGAAGATACGCAGTATTTT. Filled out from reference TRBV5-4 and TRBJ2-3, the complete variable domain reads ETGVTQSPTHLIKTRGQQVTLRCSSQSGHNTVSWYQQALGQGPQFIFQYYREEENGRGNFPPRFSGLQFPNYSSELNVNALELDDSALYLCASSHRGAGVEDTQYFGPGTRLTVL.

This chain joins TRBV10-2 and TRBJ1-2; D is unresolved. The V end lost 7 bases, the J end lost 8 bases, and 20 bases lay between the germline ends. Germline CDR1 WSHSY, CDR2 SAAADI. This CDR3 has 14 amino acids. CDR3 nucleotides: TGCGCCAGCACCACAAGGGAGGGAATAAGGGGCTACACCTTC. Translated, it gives CASTTREGIRGYTF.

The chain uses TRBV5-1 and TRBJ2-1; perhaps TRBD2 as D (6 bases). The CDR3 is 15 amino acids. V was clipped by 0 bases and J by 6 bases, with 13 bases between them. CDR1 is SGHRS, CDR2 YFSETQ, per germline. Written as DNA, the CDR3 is TGCGCCAGCAGCTTGGATGGGACTCCTTCCAATGAGCAGTTCTTC. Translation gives CASSLDGTPSNEQFF.

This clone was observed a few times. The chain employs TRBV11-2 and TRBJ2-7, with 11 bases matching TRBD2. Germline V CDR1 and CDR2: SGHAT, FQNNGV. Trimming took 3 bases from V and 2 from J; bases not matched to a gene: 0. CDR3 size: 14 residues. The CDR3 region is CASSLTSGTYEQYF. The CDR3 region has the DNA TGTGCCAGCAGCTTGACTAGCGGGACCTACGAGCAGTACTTC.

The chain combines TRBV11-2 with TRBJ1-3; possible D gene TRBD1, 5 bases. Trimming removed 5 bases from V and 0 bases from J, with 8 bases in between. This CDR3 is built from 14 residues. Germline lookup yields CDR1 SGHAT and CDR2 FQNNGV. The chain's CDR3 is CASSLQDSGNTIYF. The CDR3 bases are TGTGCCAGCAGCCTACAGGACTCTGGAAACACCATATATTTT.

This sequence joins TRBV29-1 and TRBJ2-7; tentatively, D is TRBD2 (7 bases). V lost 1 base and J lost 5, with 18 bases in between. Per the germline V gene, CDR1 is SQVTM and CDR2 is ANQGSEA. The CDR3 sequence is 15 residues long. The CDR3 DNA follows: TGCAGCGTTGAAGGACTCGGGGGGCTAGTTAACGAGCAGTACTTC. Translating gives CSVEGLGGLVNEQYF.